The 21 T cell receptor beta chains given below trace back to one sample, sequenced in a study of T-cell reconstitution after alpha-beta-depleted transplantation in children. The study, taken as a whole, reports: Several hundred expanded graft clones reportedly gave rise to the alpha-beta T cells present about two months after transplant.

During its preparation, the TCRbeta library received unique molecular identifiers. One entry per CDR3 protein, called by TCRdb with MiXCR from the PCR reads. The repertoire holds about 32,000 distinct CDR3 sequences, 5% to 7% seen once, with 25% to 30% in the top ten. The antigens for these receptors are not known. The source material was peripheral blood, sampled 60 days after TCRalphabeta/CD19-depleted stem cell transplant. These receptors all stem from a child younger than two who had a stem cell transplant for acute myeloid leukemia, so the T cells may come from the graft donor.

This clonotype has at least ten counts. This sequence joins TRBV20-1 and TRBJ1-3, with D possibly matching TRBD1 (5 bases). V lost 3 bases and J 4 bases, leaving 19 bases between the germline ends. There are 16 residues in the CDR3. The V gene's germline CDR1 is DFQATT and CDR2 SNEGSKA (reference sequence). The CDR3 sequence is CSASEHAGTPGNTIYF. The CDR3 region has the DNA TGCAGTGCTAGTGAGCACGCTGGGACGCCAGGAAACACCATATATTTT.

This clonotype was observed many times. The chain has TRBV5-6 and TRBJ2-4, with TRBD1 identical over 9 bases. Per germline, CDR1 SGHDT and CDR2 YYEEEE. The CDR3 sequence is 14 residues long. Losses at the gene ends were 3 bases for V and 3 bases for J; bases not matched to a gene: 1. The chain's CDR3 is CASSSGQGKNIQYF. Written as DNA, the CDR3 is TGTGCCAGCAGCTCGGGACAGGGCAAAAACATTCAGTACTTC.

In this sample, this clonotype turned up many times. This sequence joins TRBV24-1 and TRBJ2-3; TRBD2 agrees at 9 bases. From germline, CDR1 is KGHDR and CDR2 SFDVKD. This CDR3 has 18 amino acids. Trimming took 4 bases from V and 4 from J; bases not matched to a gene: 14. CDR3 in amino acids: CATSDAARREGSSDTQYF. Written as DNA, the CDR3 is TGTGCCACCAGTGACGCCGCGAGGCGGGAGGGCAGTTCAGATACGCAGTATTTT.

Many counts were recorded for this clonotype. The rearrangement links TRBV10-3 to TRBJ2-1, with D tentatively TRBD2 (6 bases). CDR1 is ENHRY and CDR2 is SYGVKD in the germline V gene. V lost 0 bases to trimming and J lost 4 bases, with 7 bases between them. This CDR3 has 14 residues. CDR3 loop: CAISESGGYNEQFF. CDR3 nucleotides: TGTGCCATCAGTGAGTCGGGGGGATACAATGAGCAGTTCTTC.

By its share, this clonotype is medium-sized. The V gene is TRBV7-9, the J gene TRBJ1-4, with TRBD1 as a possible D gene (5 bases). The CDR3 runs to 17 residues. Trimming pared 4 bases from V and 0 bases from J, leaving 15 bases between. Germline CDR1 reads SEHNR; CDR2 reads FQNEAQ (reference sequence). In DNA, the CDR3 is TGTGCCAGCAGCTCAGGGTTGGACACGGCAACTAATGAAAAACTGTTTTTT. Translating it yields CASSSGLDTATNEKLFF.

This clonotype has ten or more counts. The V gene is TRBV12-3 or TRBV12-4, the J gene TRBJ2-4; D gene ambiguous. The CDR3 is 11 residues long. Trimming stripped 6 bases from V and 6 bases from J, with 6 bases between. The CDR3 here is CASSRSNIQYF. CDR3 nucleotide sequence: TGTGCCAGCAGCCGCTCAAACATTCAGTACTTC.

This clonotype was seen at least ten times. This rearrangement joins TRBV5-1 to TRBJ2-7, with no clear D. Germline lookup yields CDR1 SGHRS and CDR2 YFSETQ. This CDR3 contains 13 residues. V shed 2 bases and J shed 6 bases, with 12 bases lying between them. CDR3 protein: CASSLNGFREQYF. As DNA, the CDR3 is TGCGCCAGCAGCTTAAATGGGTTCCGCGAGCAGTACTTC.

This clonotype was seen ten or more times. The chain is built from TRBV2 and TRBJ1-1, with 7 bases aligning to TRBD1. Germline assignment: CDR1 SNHLY and CDR2 FYNNEI. Unmatched junction bases numbered 12, after V lost 10 bases and J lost 1 base. The CDR3 has 15 amino acids. CDR3 in DNA: TGTGCCATAGATTCCCGGGACAGAAAGAACACTGAAGCTTTCTTT. This sequence encodes CAIDSRDRKNTEAFF.

The table lists this clonotype with many counts. This chain connects TRBV15 to TRBJ2-1, with a tentative D call TRBD1 (5 bases). The CDR3 extends over 11 amino acids. V gave up 2 bases and J gave up 10 bases, with 6 bases separating them. The germline V gene encodes CDR1 LNHNV and CDR2 YYDKDF (reference sequence). CDR3 in DNA: TGTGCCACCAGCAGATCAGGGGAGCAGTTCTTC. Translating gives CATSRSGEQFF.

This clonotype was observed many times. The rearrangement uses TRBV12-3 or TRBV12-4 and TRBJ2-3, with 9 bases lining up with TRBD1. Trimming took 5 bases from V and 2 from J; bases not matched to a gene: 5. CDR3 size: 15 residues. CDR3 nucleotide sequence: TGTGCCAGCAGTCACAGGGGGCGCGTCACAGATACGCAGTATTTT. Translated, it gives CASSHRGRVTDTQYF.

This clonotype was counted many times. The J gene is TRBJ1-2, the V gene TRBV2; D not resolved. CDR3 length: 11 residues. Germline CDR1 SNHLY, CDR2 FYNNEI. V lost 10 bases to trimming and J lost 6 bases, with 12 bases between them. The CDR3, as DNA: TGTGCCATCGGTAACTGGGATGGCTACACCTTC. Translated, it gives CAIGNWDGYTF.

This clonotype was observed at least ten times. This chain joins TRBV7-6 and TRBJ2-7; 11 bases are shared with TRBD1. The CDR3 covers 16 residues. The ends lost 0 bases at V and 4 bases at J; junction bases unmatched: 5. Germline values: CDR1 SGHVS, CDR2 FNYEAQ. The CDR3 DNA reads TGTGCCAGCAGCTTAGCTCTGGACAGGGGGCTGTACGAGCAGTACTTC. Its translation is CASSLALDRGLYEQYF.

The table lists this clonotype with many counts. The DNA for the CDR3 is TGTGCCAGCAGCCAAGAGTCAGCGGGGGTTTGGGAGCAGTTCTTC. The encoded protein is CASSQESAGVWEQFF. The rearrangement uses TRBV4-2 and TRBJ2-1, with 8 bases that match TRBD2. This CDR3 is built from 15 residues. In germline, CDR1 is LGHNA, CDR2 YNFKEQ. V dropped 0 bases and J dropped 10; count of bases not matched to a gene: 8.

The table lists this clonotype with many counts. The genes are TRBV6-1 and TRBJ2-2, with a possible D match to TRBD1 (5 bases). Germline V CDR1 and CDR2: MNHNS, SASEGT. The CDR3 is made up of 16 amino acids. Trimming took 5 bases from V and 4 from J, leaving 17 bases between them. CDR3 nucleotide sequence: TGTGCCAGCAGTCTCCTGGCAGGGAAGGGCACCGGGGAGCTGTTTTTT. The encoded protein is CASSLLAGKGTGELFF.

The sample holds many counts of this clonotype. V usage is TRBV9 and J usage is TRBJ2-7; D not certain. Germline assignment: CDR1 SGDLS and CDR2 YYNGEE. The V and J ends lost 6 bases and 3 bases respectively, with 7 bases between them. There are 11 residues in the CDR3. The CDR3 DNA is TGTGCCAGCACCTTTAGCTACGAGCAGTACTTC. This encodes CASTFSYEQYF.

This clonotype came up many times. J is TRBJ1-5 and V is TRBV24-1, with 8 bases lining up with TRBD1. Germline V CDR1 and CDR2: KGHDR, SFDVKD. V was clipped by 9 bases and J by 2 bases; unmatched bases: 5. CDR3 size: 14 residues. The CDR3 loop reads CATQGAVGNQPQHF. The CDR3 DNA reads as TGTGCCACCCAGGGGGCCGTAGGCAATCAGCCCCAGCATTTT.

This clonotype has at least ten counts. The V gene is TRBV7-2, the J gene TRBJ2-1; TRBD1 matches at 11 bases. After removal of 5 bases from V and 7 bases from J, the junction contained 10 bases not matched to a gene. This CDR3 is built from 16 residues. Per germline, CDR1 SGHTA and CDR2 FQGNSA. The CDR3 spells CASSPSSGTGGNEQFF. Here the CDR3 DNA reads TGTGCCAGCAGCCCCTCGTCCGGGACAGGGGGGAATGAGCAGTTCTTC.

The gene calls are TRBV7-8 and TRBJ2-5; 11 bases are a match to TRBD2. The CDR3 sequence is 18 residues long. In germline, CDR1 is SGHVS, CDR2 FQNEAQ. Unmatched junction bases numbered 14, after V lost 1 base and J lost 7 bases. The CDR3 here is CASSLGRTSGQRSLTQYF. The DNA of the CDR3 is TGTGCCAGCAGCTTAGGGCGGACTAGCGGGCAACGATCACTGACCCAGTACTTC.

This clonotype was counted many times. V and J are TRBV29-1 and TRBJ2-2; 8 positions match TRBD1. This CDR3 region has 13 residues. Germline loops: CDR1 SQVTM, CDR2 ANQGSEA. Losses at the gene ends were 7 bases for V and 1 base for J; bases not matched to a gene: 2. The CDR3 region has the DNA TGCAGCGCGGACAGGGAGAACACCGGGGAGCTGTTTTTT. Translated, it gives CSADRENTGELFF.

This clonotype was seen a few times. The CDR3 here is CASSLAVATNEKLFF. The CDR3 coding sequence is TGCGCCAGCAGCTTGGCGGTTGCAACTAATGAAAAACTGTTTTTT. This rearrangement joins TRBV5-1 to TRBJ1-4; no definite D call. This CDR3 comprises 15 residues. V lost 0 bases to trimming and J lost 0 bases, with 6 bases between them. Germline V CDR1 and CDR2: SGHRS, YFSETQ.

This clonotype was observed many times. The gene calls are TRBV20-1 and TRBJ2-2; D call uncertain. The V end was cut by 0 bases, the J end by 1 base, with 3 bases between. Looked up from germline, CDR1 is DFQATT and CDR2 is SNEGSKA (reference sequence). The CDR3 is 13 residues long. CDR3 nucleotide sequence: TGCAGTGCTAGAGATCGGAACACCGGGGAGCTGTTTTTT. This encodes CSARDRNTGELFF.